This is a list of T cell receptor beta chains from one sample in a study of memory CD4+ T cells and cytomegalovirus serostatus. Repertoires were generated with immunoSEQ multiplex PCR, while TCRdb's copy carries only in-frame clones and drops some. The table lists 20,000 to 30,000 clones, approximately 75% of them singletons. Sequencing was done on a sample of memory CD4+ T cells from blood. The receptors were gathered from an adult in good health and CMV-seronegative. CDR3s include the opening cysteine and the closing phenylalanine or tryptophan. D genes are given only for firm matches. The size entry is marked missing in some rows and otherwise reads once, few, many or a size class.

size,V,D,J,CDR3,DNA
.,TRBV5-7,.,TRBJ2-2,CASSLAAPLDKNTGELFF,TGTGCCAGCAGCTTAGCCGCCCCCCTAGATAAGAACACCGGGGAGCTGTTTTTT
.,TRBV7-2,.,TRBJ1-4,CASSLNGLGNEKLFF,TGTGCCAGCAGCTTAAACGGCCTAGGGAATGAAAAACTGTTTTTT
.,TRBV5-1,.,TRBJ2-7,CASSISGFSYEQYF,TGCGCCAGCAGCATCAGCGGATTCTCCTACGAGCAGTACTTC
.,TRBV7-8,.,TRBJ1-6,CASSSGTADNSPLHF,TGTGCCAGCAGCTCCGGGACCGCCGATAATTCACCCCTCCACTTT
once,TRBV29-1,TRBD1,TRBJ2-7,CSARDRTDYEQYF,TGCAGCGCACGGGACAGGACAGACTACGAGCAGTACTTC
few,TRBV11-2,.,TRBJ1-1,CASSAVQGSTEAFF,TGTGCCAGCAGCGCCGTTCAGGGGTCGACGGAAGCTTTCTTT
.,TRBV4-2,.,TRBJ2-1,CASSQEGASGLNRQFF,TGTGCCAGCAGCCAAGAGGGGGCTAGCGGCCTAAATCGGCAGTTCTTC
.,TRBV7-8,TRBD1,TRBJ2-3,CASSWDRRTDTQYF,TGTGCCAGCAGCTGGGACAGGAGGACAGATACGCAGTATTTT
.,TRBV2,.,TRBJ2-2,CASSDQGANTGELFF,TGTGCCAGCAGTGACCAGGGCGCGAACACCGGGGAGCTGTTTTTT
.,TRBV11-2,.,TRBJ2-2,CASSATYNTGELFF,TGTGCCAGCAGCGCGACTTACAACACCGGGGAGCTGTTTTTT
once,TRBV19,.,TRBJ1-5,CASSTQAHQPQHF,TGTGCCAGTAGTACACAGGCCCATCAGCCCCAGCATTTT
.,TRBV29-1,.,TRBJ1-2,CSAGGATSGYTF,TGCAGCGCCGGAGGGGCGACAAGTGGCTACACCTTC
.,TRBV18,TRBD2,TRBJ2-3,CASSPFLREVADTQYF,TGTGCCAGCTCACCTTTTTTGCGGGAGGTCGCAGATACGCAGTATTTT
once,TRBV6-5,.,TRBJ1-1,CASSSGAEAFF,TGTGCCAGCAGTTCGGGCGCTGAAGCTTTCTTT
.,TRBV7-3,.,TRBJ2-5,CASSTTPGLQETQYF,TGTGCCAGCAGCACAACGCCAGGGCTTCAAGAGACCCAGTACTTC
.,TRBV12-5,.,TRBJ2-2,CASGFMTGPTGELFF,TGTGCTAGTGGGTTTATGACAGGACCCACCGGGGAGCTGTTTTTT
.,TRBV29-1,.,TRBJ1-6,CSARDGNSPLHF,TGCAGCGCTAGGGACGGAAATTCACCCCTCCACTTT
.,TRBV7-9,TRBD2,TRBJ2-1,CASHRGGWVEQFF,TGTGCCAGCCACCGGGGAGGGTGGGTAGAGCAGTTCTTC
.,TRBV15,TRBD1,TRBJ1-1,CATSEQGADTEAFF,TGTGCCACCAGCGAGCAGGGGGCAGACACTGAAGCTTTCTTT
.,TRBV7-9,TRBD2,TRBJ2-2,CASSPSGTSASVDTGELFF,TGTGCCAGCAGCCCATCCGGGACTAGCGCCTCTGTTGACACCGGGGAGCTGTTTTTT
.,TRBV19,.,TRBJ2-2,CATRPGGKGTRLTGGELFF,TGTGCCACCCGCCCGGGGGGCAAAGGAACTCGATTAACGGGCGGGGAGCTGTTTTTT
.,TRBV5-4,TRBD1,TRBJ1-2,CASSETGTGYGYTF,TGTGCCAGCAGCGAAACCGGGACAGGATATGGCTACACCTTC
.,TRBV14,TRBD1,TRBJ2-7,CASSQLGTGTAYEQYF,TGTGCCAGCAGCCAACTAGGGACAGGCACAGCCTACGAGCAGTACTTC
.,TRBV5-1,TRBD1,TRBJ2-7,CASSSGTGGYEQYF,TGCGCCAGCAGTTCCGGGACAGGGGGCTACGAGCAGTACTTC
.,TRBV6-5,TRBD2,TRBJ2-5,CASSYSSSGSRETQYF,TGTGCCAGCAGTTACTCGTCGAGCGGGAGTAGGGAGACCCAGTACTTC
.,TRBV6-1,.,TRBJ1-2,CASEYREAYGYTF,TGTGCCAGCGAGTACAGGGAGGCCTATGGCTACACCTTC
.,TRBV7-9,.,TRBJ1-2,CASSPDSALGYTF,TGTGCCAGCAGCCCTGACAGTGCCTTGGGCTACACCTTC
.,TRBV7-9,.,TRBJ1-5,CASSLGTGQSPQHF,TGTGCCAGCAGCTTGGGGACCGGACAGTCGCCCCAGCATTTT
few,TRBV2,.,TRBJ1-2,CASSERQVYGYTF,TGTGCCAGCAGTGAAAGACAGGTGTATGGCTACACCTTC
few,TRBV11-1,.,TRBJ2-2,CASSLFMNTGELFF,TGTGCCAGCAGCTTATTTATGAACACCGGGGAGCTGTTTTTT
once,TRBV5-1,.,TRBJ2-4,CASSSLSGTKNIQYF,TGCGCCAGCAGCTCACTCTCCGGGACCAAAAACATTCAGTACTTC
.,TRBV6-1,TRBD2,TRBJ2-3,CASREGLAVTTDTQYF,TGTGCCAGCAGGGAAGGACTAGCAGTAACCACAGATACGCAGTATTTT
few,TRBV19,TRBD2,TRBJ2-1,CASRGLAGLGEQFF,TGTGCCAGCAGGGGACTAGCGGGATTGGGTGAGCAGTTCTTC
.,TRBV6-5,.,TRBJ1-2,CASSSSSALYYGYTF,TGTGCCAGCAGTTCTTCCTCAGCCTTGTACTATGGCTACACCTTC
once,TRBV7-9,TRBD2,TRBJ2-5,CASSPGAGGLKETQYF,TGTGCCAGCAGCCCAGGGGCGGGGGGATTGAAAGAGACCCAGTACTTC
.,TRBV2,.,TRBJ2-7,CASQRGLSSYEQYF,TGTGCCAGCCAGCGTGGCCTGAGCTCCTACGAGCAGTACTTC
.,TRBV5-1,.,TRBJ2-3,CASSLVGGVGTDTQYF,TGCGCCAGCAGCTTGGTGGGGGGAGTCGGCACAGATACGCAGTATTTT
.,TRBV28,.,TRBJ2-2,CASSLPTRSGGELFF,TGTGCCAGCAGTTTACCTACTAGGTCAGGCGGGGAGCTGTTTTTT
medium-sized,TRBV19,.,TRBJ1-1,CASSKYQQGNTEAFF,TGTGCCAGTAGTAAATACCAACAGGGGAACACTGAAGCTTTCTTT
.,TRBV5-5,.,TRBJ1-3,CASSLTGSSGNTIYF,TGTGCCAGCAGCTTGACGGGGAGCTCTGGAAACACCATATATTTT
.,TRBV5-6,.,TRBJ1-2,CASTTDLSYGYTF,TGTGCCAGCACCACGGACCTCAGCTATGGCTACACCTTC